The T cell receptor (beta chain) under discussion was sequenced for a study of blood T cell repertoires in COVID-19. On the study more broadly: The study drew acute and convalescent COVID-19 samples from the United States, Italy and Spain. The cDNA or gDNA used as material had been derived from T cells, B-cell-depleted T cells, or PBMCs.

Germline values: CDR1 WSHSY, CDR2 SAAADI. J lost 5 bases, V lost 9 bases, and 7 bases had no gene match. The CDR3 totals 13 residues. The repertoire was sequenced with immunoSEQ multiplex PCR; TCRdb's copy has only in-frame clones and lacks some. The sample contains about 220,000 clones, roughly nine tenths of which appear only once. This TCR came from a man between 40 and 49 years old with acute or convalescent COVID-19. The rearrangement links TRBV10-2 to TRBJ1-2, with TRBD1 matching 9 bases. The specimen was peripheral blood. The CDR3 loop is CASGTGQPYGYTF. CDR3 coding DNA: TGCGCCAGTGGGACAGGGCAACCGTATGGCTACACCTTC.